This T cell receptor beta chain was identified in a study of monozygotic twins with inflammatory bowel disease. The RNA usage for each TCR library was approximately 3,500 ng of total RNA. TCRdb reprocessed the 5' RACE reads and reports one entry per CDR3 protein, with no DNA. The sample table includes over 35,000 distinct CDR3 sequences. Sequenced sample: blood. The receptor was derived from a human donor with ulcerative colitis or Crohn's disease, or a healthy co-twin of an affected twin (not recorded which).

CDR3 in amino acids: CAGGDRYTGELFF. This sequence joins TRBV28 and TRBJ2-2; with no DNA, the TCRdb D assignment of TRBD1 cannot be verified. The CDR3 totals 13 residues. Germline values: CDR1 MDHEN, CDR2 SYDVKM.